A single sample gave rise to the 5 T cell receptor beta chains below, sequenced in a study of T cells in Graves' hyperthyroidism and ophthalmopathy. It was RNA transcripts that yielded the amplified TCR beta CDR3 regions. TCR CDR3 underwent first-round RT-PCR with the HTBI primer set. TCRdb recomputed calls from the multiplex PCR reads with MiXCR, one row per CDR3 protein. The sample lists about 96,000 distinct CDR3 sequences; under 65% were seen once. The specimen was blood. All receptors derive from a woman aged 40 to 50 with Graves' hyperthyroidism.

This clonotype has at least ten counts. This chain uses TRBV20-1 with TRBJ2-3, with a tentative D call TRBD1 (5 bases). This CDR3 is built from 14 residues. V was cut by 3 bases and J by 0 bases, with 10 bases left in between. CDR1 and CDR2 (germline): DFQATT, SNEGSKA (reference sequence). CDR3 residues: CSASSRESTDTQYF. In nucleotides, the CDR3 is TGCAGTGCTAGTTCCAGGGAAAGCACAGATACGCAGTATTTT.

This clonotype has a handful of counts. J is TRBJ2-7 and V is TRBV4-3; TRBD2 matches 11 bases. The CDR3 sequence is 16 residues long. With 0 bases clipped from V and 1 base from J, the junction kept 2 bases outside the gene matches. Germline V lookup: CDR1 LGHNA, CDR2 YSLEER. The CDR3 bases are TGCGCCAGCAGCCAAGATGGACTAGCGGGTTCCTACGAGCAGTACTTC. Translation gives CASSQDGLAGSYEQYF.

The chain couples TRBV29-1 to TRBJ1-5, with a possible D match to TRBD1 (6 bases). There are 16 residues in the CDR3. Deletions cut 6 bases from V and 2 bases from J, with 20 bases between. Per the germline V gene, CDR1 is SQVTM and CDR2 is ANQGSEA. The CDR3 coding sequence is TGCAGCGTCCTATTAAGCGGGGGCTGGGGCAATCAGCCCCAGCATTTT. This encodes CSVLLSGGWGNQPQHF.

The chain joins TRBV20-1 to TRBJ1-6; TRBD1 aligns across 12 bases. V shed 3 bases, J shed 9 bases, and the junction held 3 bases outside the gene matches. The CDR3 extends over 14 amino acids. Germline V gives CDR1 DFQATT, CDR2 SNEGSKA (reference sequence). The CDR3 protein is CSASQGQGASPLHF. CDR3 bases: TGCAGTGCTAGTCAGGGACAGGGGGCTTCACCCCTCCACTTT.

About this clonotype: The conserved final phenylalanine or tryptophan is absent from the CDR3, which likely points to a read error. No DNA is shown, since the ends of the CDR3 on it are uncertain; the CDR3 is the one TCRdb lists. V gene TRBV7-2 combines with J gene TRBJ2-2. Germline CDR1 reads SGHTA; CDR2 reads FQGNSA. The CDR3 is 14 amino acids long, termini counted. CDR3 residues: CASRFARYTGELCA.